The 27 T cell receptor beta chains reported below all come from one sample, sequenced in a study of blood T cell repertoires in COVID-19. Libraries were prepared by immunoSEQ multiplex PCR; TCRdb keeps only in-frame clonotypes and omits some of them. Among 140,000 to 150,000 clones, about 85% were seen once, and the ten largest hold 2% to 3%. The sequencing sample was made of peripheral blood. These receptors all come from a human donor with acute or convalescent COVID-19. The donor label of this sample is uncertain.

In DNA, the CDR3 is TGTGCCAGCTCTCCAGGGCTCTCGGGGTCTGGAAACACCATATATTTT. As protein: CASSPGLSGSGNTIYF. This chain joins TRBV18 and TRBJ1-3, with D possibly matching TRBD1 (5 bases). With 6 bases removed from V and 1 base from J, the gap between germline ends came to 16 bases. The CDR3 length is 16 residues. CDR1 is KGHSH and CDR2 is LQKENI in the germline V gene. The full variable domain, rest sourced from reference TRBV18 and TRBJ1-3, is NAGVMQNPRHLVRRRGQEARLRCSPMKGHSHVYWYRQLPEEGLKFMVYLQKENIIDESGMPKERFSAEFPKEGPSILRIQQVVRGDSAAYFCASSPGLSGSGNTIYFGEGSWLTVV.

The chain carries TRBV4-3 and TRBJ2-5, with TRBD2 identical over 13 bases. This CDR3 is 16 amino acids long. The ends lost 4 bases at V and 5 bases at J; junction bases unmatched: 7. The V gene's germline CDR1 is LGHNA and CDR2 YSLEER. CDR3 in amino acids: CASSPGLAGDGETQYF. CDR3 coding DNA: TGCGCCAGCAGCCCCGGACTAGCGGGAGACGGGGAGACCCAGTACTTC.

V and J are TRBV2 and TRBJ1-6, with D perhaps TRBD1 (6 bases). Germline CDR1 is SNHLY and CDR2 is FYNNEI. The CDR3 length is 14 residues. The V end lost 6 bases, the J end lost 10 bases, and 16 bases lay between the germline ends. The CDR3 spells CASSQSTGGSPLHF. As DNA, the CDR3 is TGTGCCAGCAGCCAGTCGACAGGAGGATCACCCCTCCACTTT. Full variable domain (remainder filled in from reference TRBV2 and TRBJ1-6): EPEVTQTPSHQVTQMGQEVILRCVPISNHLYFYWYRQILGQKVEFLVSFYNNEISEKSEIFDDQFSVERPDGSNFTLKIRSTKLEDSAMYFCASSQSTGGSPLHFGNGTRLTVT.

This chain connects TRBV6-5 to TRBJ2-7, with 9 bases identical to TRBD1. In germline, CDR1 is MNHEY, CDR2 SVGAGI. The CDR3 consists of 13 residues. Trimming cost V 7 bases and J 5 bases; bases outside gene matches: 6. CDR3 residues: CASKGTGPNEQYF. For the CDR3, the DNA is TGTGCCAGCAAGGGGACAGGGCCCAACGAGCAGTACTTC.

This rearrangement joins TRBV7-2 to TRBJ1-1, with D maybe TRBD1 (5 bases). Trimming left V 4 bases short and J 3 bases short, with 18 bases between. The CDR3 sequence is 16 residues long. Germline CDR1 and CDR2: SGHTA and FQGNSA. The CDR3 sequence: CASSSPRGRLHTEAFF. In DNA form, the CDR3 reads TGTGCCAGCAGCTCCCCCCGGGGGAGATTACACACTGAAGCTTTCTTT.

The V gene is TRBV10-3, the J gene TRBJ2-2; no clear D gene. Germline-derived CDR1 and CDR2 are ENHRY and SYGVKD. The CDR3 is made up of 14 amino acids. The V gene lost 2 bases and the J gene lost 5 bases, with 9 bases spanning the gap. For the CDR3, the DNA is TGTGCCATCAGTGAGGGTCAGGCAACCGGGGAGCTGTTTTTT. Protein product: CAISEGQATGELFF.

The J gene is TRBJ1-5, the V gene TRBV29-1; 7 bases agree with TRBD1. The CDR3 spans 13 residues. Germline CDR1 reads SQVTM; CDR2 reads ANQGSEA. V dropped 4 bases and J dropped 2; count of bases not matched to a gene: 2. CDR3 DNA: TGCAGCGTTGGACAGGGCCGCAATCAGCCCCAGCATTTT. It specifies CSVGQGRNQPQHF.

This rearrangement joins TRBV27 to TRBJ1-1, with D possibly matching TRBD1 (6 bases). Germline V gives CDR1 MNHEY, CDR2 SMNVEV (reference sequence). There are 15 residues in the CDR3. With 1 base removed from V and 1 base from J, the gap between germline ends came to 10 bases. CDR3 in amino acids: CASSLLGGGNTEAFF. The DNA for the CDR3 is TGTGCCAGCAGTTTATTGGGAGGGGGGAACACTGAAGCTTTCTTT.

The DNA of the CDR3 is TGTGCCAGTAGTATAAGGGGCCCGGCGGACAAGAACACTGAAGCTTTCTTT. It specifies CASSIRGPADKNTEAFF. V usage is TRBV19 and J usage is TRBJ1-1; tentative D call: TRBD1 (5 bases). Deletions cut 2 bases from V and 1 base from J, with 17 bases between. The CDR3 runs 17 residues. Germline V gene sequence: CDR1 LNHDA, CDR2 SQIVND (reference sequence). Full variable domain (missing parts from reference TRBV19 and TRBJ1-1): DGGITQSPKYLFRKEGQNVTLSCEQNLNHDAMYWYRQDPGQGLRLIYYSQIVNDFQKGDIAEGYSVSREKKESFPLTVTSAQKNPTAFYLCASSIRGPADKNTEAFFGQGTRLTVV.

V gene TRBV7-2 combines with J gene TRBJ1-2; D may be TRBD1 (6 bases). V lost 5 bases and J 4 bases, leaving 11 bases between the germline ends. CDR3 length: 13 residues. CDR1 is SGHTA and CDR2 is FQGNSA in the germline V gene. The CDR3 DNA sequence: TGTGCCAGCAGCACAGGACAGACCTATGGCTACACCTTC. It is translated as CASSTGQTYGYTF. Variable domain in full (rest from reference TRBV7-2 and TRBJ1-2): GAGVSQSPSNKVTEKGKDVELRCDPISGHTALYWYRQSLGQGLEFLIYFQGNSAPDKSGLPSDRFSAERTGGSVSTLTIQRTQQEDSAVYLCASSTGQTYGYTFGSGTRLTVV.

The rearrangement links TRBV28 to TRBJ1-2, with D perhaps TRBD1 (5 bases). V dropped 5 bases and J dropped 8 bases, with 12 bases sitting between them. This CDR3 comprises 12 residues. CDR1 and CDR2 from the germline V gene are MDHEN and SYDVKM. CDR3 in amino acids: CASSEEGWGYTF. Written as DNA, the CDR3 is TGTGCCAGCAGTGAGGAGGGGTGGGGCTACACCTTC.

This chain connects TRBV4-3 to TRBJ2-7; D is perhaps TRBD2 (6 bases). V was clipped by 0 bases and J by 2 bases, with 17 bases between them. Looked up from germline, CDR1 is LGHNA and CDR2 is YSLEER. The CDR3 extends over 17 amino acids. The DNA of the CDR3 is TGCGCCAGCAGCCAAGATTTGGGCGGGGCGTCTGCCTACGAGCAGTACTTC. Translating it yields CASSQDLGGASAYEQYF.

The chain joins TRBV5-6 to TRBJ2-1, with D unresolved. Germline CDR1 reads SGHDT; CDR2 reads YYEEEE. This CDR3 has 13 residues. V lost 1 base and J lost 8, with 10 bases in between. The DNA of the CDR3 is TGTGCCAGCAGCTTGTTCGCGCACGATGAGCAGTTCTTC. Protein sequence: CASSLFAHDEQFF.

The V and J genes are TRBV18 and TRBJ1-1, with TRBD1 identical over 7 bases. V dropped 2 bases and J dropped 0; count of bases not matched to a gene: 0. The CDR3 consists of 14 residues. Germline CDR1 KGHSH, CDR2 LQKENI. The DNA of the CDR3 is TGTGCCAGCTCACCAGGGACAGTGAACACTGAAGCTTTCTTT. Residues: CASSPGTVNTEAFF.

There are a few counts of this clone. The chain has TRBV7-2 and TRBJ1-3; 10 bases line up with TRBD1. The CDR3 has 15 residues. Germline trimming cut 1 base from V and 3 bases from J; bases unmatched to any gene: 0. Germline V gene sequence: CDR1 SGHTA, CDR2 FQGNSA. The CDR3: CASSLGTGGGNTIYF. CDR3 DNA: TGTGCCAGCAGCTTAGGGACAGGGGGTGGAAACACCATATATTTT. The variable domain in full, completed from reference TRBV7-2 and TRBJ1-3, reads GAGVSQSPSNKVTEKGKDVELRCDPISGHTALYWYRQSLGQGLEFLIYFQGNSAPDKSGLPSDRFSAERTGGSVSTLTIQRTQQEDSAVYLCASSLGTGGGNTIYFGEGSWLTVV.

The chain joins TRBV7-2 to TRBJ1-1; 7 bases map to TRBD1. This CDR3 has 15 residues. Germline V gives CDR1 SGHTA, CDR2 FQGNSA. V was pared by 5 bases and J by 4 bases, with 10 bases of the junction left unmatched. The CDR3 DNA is TGTGCCAGCAGCCCTACAGGGGTAGGGGTCACTGAAGCTTTCTTT. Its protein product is CASSPTGVGVTEAFF.

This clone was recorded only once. CDR3 in amino acids: CASSREGTGYEQYV. The CDR3, as DNA: TGTGCCAGCAGCCGTGAAGGGACAGGGTACGAGCAGTACGTC. V gene TRBV6-5 combines with J gene TRBJ2-7; 9 bases fit TRBD1. There are 14 residues in the CDR3. Germline assignment: CDR1 MNHEY and CDR2 SVGAGI. The J segment lost 4 bases and the V segment lost 6 bases, leaving 7 bases of the junction unmatched.

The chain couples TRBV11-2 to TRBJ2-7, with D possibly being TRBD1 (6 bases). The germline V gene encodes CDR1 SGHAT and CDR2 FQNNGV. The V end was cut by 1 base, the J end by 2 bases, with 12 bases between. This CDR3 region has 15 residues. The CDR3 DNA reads TGTGCCAGCAGCTTAGCGCCAGGGGCCACCTACGAGCAGTACGTC. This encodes CASSLAPGATYEQYV.

CDR3 coding DNA: TGTGCCAGCACCACGACAGGGGGCGGTGGAAATTCACCCCTCCACTTT. It encodes CASTTTGGGGNSPLHF. J is TRBJ1-6 and V is TRBV2; TRBD1 matches 10 bases. Germline CDR1 SNHLY, CDR2 FYNNEI. The CDR3 sequence is 16 residues long. The V gene end was trimmed by 7 bases and the J gene end by 7 bases; junction bases not matched to a gene: 10.

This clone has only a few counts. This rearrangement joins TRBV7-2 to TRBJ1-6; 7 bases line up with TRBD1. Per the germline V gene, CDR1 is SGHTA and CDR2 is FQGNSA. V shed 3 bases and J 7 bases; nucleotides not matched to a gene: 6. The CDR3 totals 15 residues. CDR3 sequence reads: CASSLGQLGNSPLHF. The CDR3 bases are TGTGCCAGCAGCTTGGGACAGCTGGGAAATTCACCCCTCCACTTT.

This CDR3 reads CASSLGRGPGELFF. The CDR3 DNA sequence: TGCGCCAGCAGCTTGGGCAGGGGGCCCGGGGAGCTGTTTTTT. This chain connects TRBV5-1 to TRBJ2-2; 8 positions agree with TRBD1. The CDR3 sequence is 14 residues long. Unmatched junction bases numbered 1, after V lost 0 bases and J lost 6 bases. From germline, CDR1 is SGHRS and CDR2 YFSETQ.

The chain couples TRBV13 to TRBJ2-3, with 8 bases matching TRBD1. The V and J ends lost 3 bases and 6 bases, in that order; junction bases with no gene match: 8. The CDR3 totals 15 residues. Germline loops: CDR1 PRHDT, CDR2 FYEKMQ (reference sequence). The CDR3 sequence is CASSFDRGGRDTQYF. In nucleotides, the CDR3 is TGTGCCAGCAGCTTTGACAGGGGAGGCAGGGATACGCAGTATTTT.

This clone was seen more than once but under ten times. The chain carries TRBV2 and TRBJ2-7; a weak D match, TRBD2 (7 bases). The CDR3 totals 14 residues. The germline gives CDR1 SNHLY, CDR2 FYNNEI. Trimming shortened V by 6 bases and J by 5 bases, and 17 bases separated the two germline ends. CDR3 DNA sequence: TGTGCCAGCAGGGTAACGGGGGGCAAGGACGAGCAGTACTTC. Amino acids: CASRVTGGKDEQYF.

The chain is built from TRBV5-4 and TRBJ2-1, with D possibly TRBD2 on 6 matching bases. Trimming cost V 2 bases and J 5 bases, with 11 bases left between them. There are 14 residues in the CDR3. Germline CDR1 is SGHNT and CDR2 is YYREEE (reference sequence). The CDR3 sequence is CASSFLVADNEQFF. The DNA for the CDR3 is TGTGCCAGCAGCTTTCTGGTAGCGGACAATGAGCAGTTCTTC.

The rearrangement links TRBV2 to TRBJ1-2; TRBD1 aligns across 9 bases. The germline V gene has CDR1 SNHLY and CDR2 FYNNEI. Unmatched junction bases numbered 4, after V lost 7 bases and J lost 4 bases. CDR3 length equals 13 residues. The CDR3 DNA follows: TGTGCCAGCACTGGGACAGGGAGCTATGGCTACACCTTC. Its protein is CASTGTGSYGYTF.

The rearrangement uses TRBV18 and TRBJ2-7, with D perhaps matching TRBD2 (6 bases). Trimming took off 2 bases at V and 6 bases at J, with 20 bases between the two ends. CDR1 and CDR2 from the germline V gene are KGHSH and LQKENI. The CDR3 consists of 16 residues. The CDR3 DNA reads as TGTGCCAGCTCACCAGCGGGGAATAGGGGATCGGGCGAGCAGTACTTC. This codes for CASSPAGNRGSGEQYF. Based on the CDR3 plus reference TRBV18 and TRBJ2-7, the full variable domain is NAGVMQNPRHLVRRRGQEARLRCSPMKGHSHVYWYRQLPEEGLKFMVYLQKENIIDESGMPKERFSAEFPKEGPSILRIQQVVRGDSAAYFCASSPAGNRGSGEQYFGPGTRLTVT.

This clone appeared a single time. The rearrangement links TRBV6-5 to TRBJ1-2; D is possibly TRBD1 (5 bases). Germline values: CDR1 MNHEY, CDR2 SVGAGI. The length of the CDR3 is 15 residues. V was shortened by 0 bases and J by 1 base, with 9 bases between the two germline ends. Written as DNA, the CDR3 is TGTGCCAGCAGTTACTCAACCAGGGTTAACTATGGCTACACCTTC. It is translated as CASSYSTRVNYGYTF.